This T cell receptor beta chain was identified in a study of personalized T cell therapy for brain tumors (dated by TCRdb to the early 2020s). Context from the whole study: By uniting sequencing of tumor DNA/RNA and proteomic profiling via mass spectrometry, a proteogenomic approach pinpointed peptides restricted to the tumor.

The CDR3 numbers 15 residues from cysteine through phenylalanine. Only the CDR3 DNA stays, 45 bases, in frame from base 1. CDR1 and CDR2 are read off the germline V gene as SGHDT and YYEEEE. V and J lose 6 bases and 3 bases, and a span of 19 bases separates them. Ficoll density gradient centrifugation was used to isolate PBMCs, and IL-4 and GM-CSF were used to differentiate adherent monocytes into dendritic cells. Non-adherent cells were co-cultured with irradiated peptide-loaded DCs at a 1:10 ratio, and on day 7 the proliferating cells were restimulated with fresh peptide-loaded DCs. Culture cytokines were IL-6, IL-7, IL-12 and IL-15 for the first stimulation, IL-7 plus IL-2 for the second, and IL-2 alone for the third. The expanded cells that were used for TCR sequencing were subjected to cryopreservation. The count of this clone is one. No antigen is known for it. No base-level quality is on record; no much larger clone is a single base apart. One read yields weak evidence.

An RNeasy Mini Kit was used to extract RNA from the peptide-stimulated T cells, and the extracted RNA was used as input for TCR beta CDR3 sequencing. TCR Vbeta CDR3 sequencing was performed with the immunoSEQ platform at survey-level resolution. For the original study's pipeline: The sequence results were analyzed and compiled using immunoSEQ ANALYZER v3.0. What TCRdb holds here is the immuneACCESS table cut down to in-frame rearrangements. Part of the clones is not present; checked against another copy, under half of the missing clones reflect an unresolved V gene, and the others are unexplained. That table furnishes V, J and clone size, whereas the DNA furnished D and trimming. Recorded for this sample are about 1,800 clones; 20% of them occurred a single time. About 45% of the sample is held by the ten biggest clonotypes.

The chain is assembled from TRBV5-6 and TRBJ2-7; the D gene is perhaps TRBD1, on 6 matching bases. This TCR was recovered from a human donor with medulloblastoma. The sequenced sample consisted of a T cell product expanded with peptides in culture. Here the CDR3 is given as CASTHTMTGGYEQYF. At the DNA level, the sequence is TGTGCCAGCACCCATACCATGACAGGAGGCTACGAGCAGTACTTC. Outside the CDR3, residues come from the reference TRBV5-6 and TRBJ2-7 proteins, so the full variable domain is: DAGVTQSPTHLIKTRGQQVTLRCSPKSGHDTVSWYQQALGQGPQFIFQYYEEEERQRGNFPDRFSGHQFPNYSSELNVNALLLGDSALYLCASTHTMTGGYEQYFGPGTRLTVT.